The 24 T cell receptor beta chains listed next were all sequenced from one sample in a study of T cells expressing NK-cell markers. TCRdb re-analyzed the 5' RACE reads; it lists each CDR3 protein once, without DNA. The table gives hundreds of thousands of distinct CDR3 sequences; the top ten clones make up 4% to 4.5% of it. The sample comprised blood T cells: a sorted CD56 or NKG2C T cell subset, CD4+ or CD8+ T cells, or bulk PBMC T cells (not recorded which). Receptors were obtained from a woman between 18 and 70 years old in good health.

V and J are TRBV7-2 and TRBJ1-4. From germline, CDR1 is SGHTA and CDR2 FQGNSA. The CDR3 sequence is 13 residues long. The CDR3 region is CASSLTKEEKLFF. Full variable domain (missing parts from reference TRBV7-2 and TRBJ1-4): GAGVSQSPSNKVTEKGKDVELRCDPISGHTALYWYRQSLGQGLEFLIYFQGNSAPDKSGLPSDRFSAERTGGSVSTLTIQRTQQEDSAVYLCASSLTKEEKLFFGSGTQLSVL.

V gene TRBV7-2 combines with J gene TRBJ2-2; TCRdb reports TRBD1, a call that lacks DNA to check it against. CDR1 is SGHTA and CDR2 is FQGNSA in the germline V gene. The CDR3 extends over 16 amino acids. The CDR3 loop is CASSPRGTGSIGELFF.

This chain uses TRBV12-3 or TRBV12-4 with TRBJ2-7. This CDR3 comprises 12 residues. The CDR3 reads CASSLEGFEQYF.

V is TRBV7-9 and J is TRBJ2-5; TCRdb's D call, TRBD1, is unchecked because there is no DNA. Germline-derived CDR1 and CDR2 are SEHNR and FQNEAQ (reference sequence). CDR3 length: 13 residues. CDR3 amino acids: CASSLAPGETQYF.

J is TRBJ2-3 and V is TRBV7-3; the TRBD2 assignment by TCRdb is unverifiable without DNA. The CDR3 is 17 amino acids. Germline V gene sequence: CDR1 SGHTA, CDR2 FQGTGA. The CDR3 is CASSFLGLAGGPDTQYF.

This clonotype ranks as medium-sized (0.01 to 0.1%) in terms of frequency. The chain uses TRBV6-2 or TRBV6-3 and TRBJ2-1; with no DNA, the TCRdb D assignment of TRBD1 cannot be verified. Germline CDR1 reads MNHEY; CDR2 reads SVGEGT. The CDR3 totals 15 residues. This chain's CDR3 is CASSYEQLGVNEQFF.

The chain employs TRBV29-1 and TRBJ2-7. Per germline, CDR1 SQVTM and CDR2 ANQGSEA. The CDR3 totals 13 residues. The CDR3 sequence: CSVSTDRSYEQYF.

The V gene is TRBV24-1, the J gene TRBJ2-7; absent DNA, TCRdb's TRBD2 call cannot be checked. The germline V gene encodes CDR1 KGHDR and CDR2 SFDVKD. CDR3 length equals 17 residues. The CDR3 protein is CATSETSGRAGFHEQYF.

The V and J genes are TRBV20-1 and TRBJ2-1; the TCRdb call, TRBD1, lacks DNA for checking. There are 19 residues in the CDR3. Per the germline V gene, CDR1 is DFQATT and CDR2 is SNEGSKA (reference sequence). The CDR3 is CSALGGFRPATGGKDEQFF.

V is TRBV15 and J is TRBJ2-1; lacking DNA, the TRBD2 call made by TCRdb goes unchecked. This CDR3 is 14 amino acids long. The V gene's germline CDR1 is LNHNV and CDR2 YYDKDF (reference sequence). CDR3 sequence reads: CATSSRQRGNEQFF.

The chain recombines TRBV12-3 or TRBV12-4 with TRBJ1-4. This CDR3 has 13 amino acids. The CDR3 is CASSLSQSKSLFF.

The chain links TRBV7-9 to TRBJ1-2; TCRdb lists TRBD1, though no DNA is available to test this call. Germline V gene sequence: CDR1 SEHNR, CDR2 FQNEAQ (reference sequence). This CDR3 has 14 residues. The chain's CDR3 is CASSHRDINYGYTF. The full variable domain, in which reference TRBV7-9 and TRBJ1-2 provide the parts outside the CDR3, is DTGVSQNPRHKITKRGQNVTFRCDPISEHNRLYWYRQTLGQGPEFLTYFQNEAQLEKSRLLSDRFSAERPKGSFSTLEIQRTEQGDSAMYLCASSHRDINYGYTFGSGTRLTVV.

The chain links TRBV20-1 to TRBJ2-5. The CDR3 totals 14 residues. Germline lookup yields CDR1 DFQATT and CDR2 SNEGSKA (reference sequence). The chain's CDR3 is CSARVSGSEETQYF.

The chain employs TRBV14 and TRBJ1-4. CDR3 length: 15 amino acids. CDR1 SGHDN and CDR2 FVKESK come from the germline V gene. CDR3 region: CASSQVARVGEKLFF.

V usage is TRBV4-2 and J usage is TRBJ2-7; TCRdb returns TRBD2, unconfirmable since there is no DNA. The CDR3 sequence is 15 residues long. Germline V gene data show CDR1 as LGHNA and CDR2 as YNFKEQ. The CDR3 region is CASSQALAATYEQYF.

The chain links TRBV7-3 to TRBJ2-1; TCRdb reports TRBD2, a call that lacks DNA to check it against. The CDR3 consists of 18 residues. Germline V lookup: CDR1 SGHTA, CDR2 FQGTGA. This CDR3 is CASSPRLGGSGSYDEQFF. Based on the CDR3 plus reference TRBV7-3 and TRBJ2-1, the full variable domain is GAGVSQTPSNKVTEKGKYVELRCDPISGHTALYWYRQSLGQGPEFLIYFQGTGAADDSGLPNDRFFAVRPEGSVSTLKIQRTERGDSAVYLCASSPRLGGSGSYDEQFFGPGTRLTVL.

Here the CDR3 reads CASSSFTARYMNTEAFF. V gene TRBV7-2 combines with J gene TRBJ1-1. The V gene's germline CDR1 is SGHTA and CDR2 FQGNSA. The CDR3 is made up of 17 amino acids.

This chain uses TRBV6-2 or TRBV6-3 with TRBJ1-1; the D call from TCRdb, TRBD1, cannot be confirmed without DNA. Germline CDR1 reads MNHEY; CDR2 reads SVGEGT. CDR3 length equals 14 residues. The CDR3 reads CASSYQPRQAEAFF.

The chain joins TRBV23-1 to TRBJ2-3; TCRdb designates TRBD1, a call that cannot be tested without DNA. TRBV23-1 belongs to the ORF category, with a function that is uncertain. CDR3 length: 14 amino acids. The CDR3 is CASRGQTSTDTQYF.

CDR3: CASSYRGAVDTGELFF. The chain combines TRBV6-5 with TRBJ2-2; no DNA is available, so the TRBD1 call from TCRdb remains unchecked. CDR1 is MNHEY and CDR2 is SVGAGI in the germline V gene. The CDR3 covers 16 residues.

V usage is TRBV6-2 or TRBV6-3 and J usage is TRBJ2-7; TCRdb calls TRBD1, which cannot be checked without DNA. Germline V lookup: CDR1 MNHEY, CDR2 SVGEGT. This CDR3 region has 15 residues. This CDR3 is CASSPQTGDSYEQYF.

The chain has TRBV6-2 or TRBV6-3 and TRBJ1-6; lacking DNA, the TRBD1 call made by TCRdb goes unchecked. CDR3 length: 15 residues. The germline CDR1 and CDR2 sequences are MNHEY and SVGEGT. The CDR3 loop reads CASSHRDRVNSPLHF.

The J gene is TRBJ1-1, the V gene TRBV28; with no DNA, the TCRdb D assignment of TRBD1 cannot be verified. The CDR3 is made up of 13 amino acids. The germline CDR1 and CDR2 sequences are MDHEN and SYDVKM. The CDR3 sequence: CASSPPGSREAFF.

V usage is TRBV20-1 and J usage is TRBJ2-3; the D gene TCRdb calls, TRBD1, cannot be checked with no DNA. Germline-derived CDR1 and CDR2 are DFQATT and SNEGSKA (reference sequence). CDR3 length equals 16 residues. The CDR3 sequence is CSARDLTGGDTDTQYF.